Listed below are T cell receptor beta chains from one sample, sequenced in a study of cytomegalovirus exposure and HLA in healthy donors. TCRdb keeps only in-frame clones here, not all; method: immunoSEQ multiplex PCR. The sample holds roughly 120,000 clones, about 82% seen once. Sequencing was performed on PBMCs. The receptors were gathered from a young man in good health and CMV-seronegative. Each CDR3 is given with its conserved first and last residue. D genes are given only for firm matches. Size values are once, few and many counts, or a class for expanded clones, and some rows have none.

TRBV11-2	19	-	TRBJ1-3	TRBD1	CASSALSGQRDGPGNTIYF	TGTGCCAGCAGCGCCCTATCGGGACAGCGCGACGGGCCTGGAAACACCATATATTTT
TRBV7-2	15	-	TRBJ1-1	-	CASSLAPRMNTEAFF	TGTGCCAGCAGCTTAGCGCCCAGGATGAACACTGAAGCTTTCTTT
TRBV25-1	18	-	TRBJ2-2	-	CASSGPVSGGSNTGELFF	TGTGCCAGCAGTGGGCCCGTGAGTGGGGGGTCCAACACCGGGGAGCTGTTTTTT
TRBV6-1	13	-	TRBJ2-7	-	CASSDGSFHEQYF	TGTGCCAGCAGTGATGGCTCGTTCCACGAGCAGTACTTC
TRBV25-1	13	once	TRBJ2-7	TRBD1	CASSRTGGSEQYF	TGTGCCAGCAGTCGGACAGGGGGCTCCGAGCAGTACTTC
TRBV27	15	-	TRBJ2-1	-	CASSFSVENYNEQFF	TGTGCCAGCAGTTTTTCAGTGGAGAACTACAATGAGCAGTTCTTC
TRBV7-9	12	-	TRBJ1-6	-	CASSLSSSPLHF	TGTGCCAGCAGCTTATCTTCTTCACCCCTCCACTTT
TRBV19	13	-	TRBJ1-2	-	CASTQQGADGYTF	TGTGCCAGTACCCAACAGGGTGCTGATGGCTACACCTTC
TRBV11-2	16	-	TRBJ1-3	TRBD1	CASSWRLKQGGNTIYF	TGTGCCAGCAGCTGGCGACTAAAACAGGGGGGAAACACCATATATTTT
TRBV11-2	13	-	TRBJ1-2	-	CASSLGQGWGYTF	TGTGCCAGCAGCTTAGGGCAGGGATGGGGCTACACCTTC
TRBV2	16	-	TRBJ1-4	TRBD1	CASSGGDSATNEKLFF	TGTGCCAGCAGTGGAGGGGACAGCGCAACTAATGAAAAACTGTTTTTT
TRBV5-6	14	-	TRBJ1-2	TRBD1	CATKEGRGLGGYTF	TGTGCCACAAAAGAGGGCAGGGGGCTTGGTGGCTACACCTTC
TRBV19	15	-	TRBJ2-7	TRBD1	CASSITGGANYEQYF	TGTGCCAGTAGTATTACAGGGGGCGCCAACTACGAGCAGTACTTC
TRBV6-4	15	once	TRBJ2-3	TRBD2	CASSATGGPEDTQYF	TGTGCCAGCAGTGCGACGGGAGGGCCGGAAGATACGCAGTATTTT
TRBV19	16	-	TRBJ2-2	-	CASSGGTEKNTGELFF	TGTGCCAGTAGTGGCGGGACAGAAAAAAACACCGGGGAGCTGTTTTTT
TRBV30	14	-	TRBJ2-7	TRBD2	CAWSAGGLSYEQYF	TGTGCCTGGAGTGCGGGGGGACTCTCCTACGAGCAGTACTTC
TRBV18	14	once	TRBJ1-5	-	CASSQANSNQPQHF	TGTGCCAGCTCTCAGGCGAATAGCAATCAGCCCCAGCATTTT